This T cell receptor (beta chain) emerged from a study of blood T cell repertoires in COVID-19. Study as a whole: Samples of COVID-19 (acute and convalescent) were obtained from the United States, Italy and Spain. T cells, B-cell-depleted T cells, or PBMCs provided the cDNA or gDNA that served as material.

Trimming took off 0 bases at V and 4 bases at J, with 17 bases between the two ends. Germline V CDR1 and CDR2: LGHNA, YNFKEQ. CDR3 size: 17 residues. In the authors' methods: Nucleated cell number was recorded as an estimate derived from reference gene primer amplification. Assay used: immunoSEQ multiplex PCR; TCRdb lists only in-frame clones, some missing. V and J calls and clone size are copied from that table; D and trimming were computed from the DNA. The repertoire consists of fewer than 250,000 clones, with about 83% occurring once and the leading ten covering roughly 7.6%. The material sequenced was peripheral blood. V gene TRBV4-2 combines with J gene TRBJ2-3, with a weak D call TRBD1 (6 bases). The receptor comes from a woman aged 50 to 60 with active or convalescent COVID-19. CDR3 bases: TGTGCCAGCAGCCAAGATGGGGGACACAGCGGTCCAGATACGCAGTATTTT. Its translation is CASSQDGGHSGPDTQYF.